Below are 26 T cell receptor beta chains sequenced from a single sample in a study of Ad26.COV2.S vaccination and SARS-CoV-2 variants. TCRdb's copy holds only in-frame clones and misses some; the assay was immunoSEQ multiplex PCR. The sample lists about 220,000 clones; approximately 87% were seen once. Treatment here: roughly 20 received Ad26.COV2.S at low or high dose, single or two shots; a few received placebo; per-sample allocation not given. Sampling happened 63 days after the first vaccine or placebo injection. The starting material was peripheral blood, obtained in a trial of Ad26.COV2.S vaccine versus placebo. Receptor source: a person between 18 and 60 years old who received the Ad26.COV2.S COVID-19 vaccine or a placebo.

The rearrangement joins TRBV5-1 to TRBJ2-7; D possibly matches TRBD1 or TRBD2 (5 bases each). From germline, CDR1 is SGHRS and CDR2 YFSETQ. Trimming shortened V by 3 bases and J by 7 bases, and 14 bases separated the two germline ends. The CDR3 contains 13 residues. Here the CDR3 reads CASSSGPSREQYF. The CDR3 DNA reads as TGCGCCAGCAGCTCGGGGCCTTCTCGTGAGCAGTACTTC.

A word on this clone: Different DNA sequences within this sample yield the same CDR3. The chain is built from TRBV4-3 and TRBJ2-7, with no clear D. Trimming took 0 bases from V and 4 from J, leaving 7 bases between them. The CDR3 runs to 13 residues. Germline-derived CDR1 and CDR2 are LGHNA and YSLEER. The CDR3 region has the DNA TGCGCCAGCAGCCAAGATCGAACTTACGAGCAGTACTTC. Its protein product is CASSQDRTYEQYF.

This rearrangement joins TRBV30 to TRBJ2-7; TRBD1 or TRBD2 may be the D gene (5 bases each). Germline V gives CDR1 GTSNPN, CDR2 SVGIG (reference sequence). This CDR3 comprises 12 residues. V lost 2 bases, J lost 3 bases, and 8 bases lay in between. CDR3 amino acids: CAWSRDGYEQYF. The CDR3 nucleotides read TGTGCCTGGAGTAGGGACGGCTACGAGCAGTACTTC.

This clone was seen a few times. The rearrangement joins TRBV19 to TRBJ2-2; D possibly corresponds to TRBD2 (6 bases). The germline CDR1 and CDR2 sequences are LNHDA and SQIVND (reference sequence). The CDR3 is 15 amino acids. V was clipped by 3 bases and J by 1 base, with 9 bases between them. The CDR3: CASSMGGLNTGELFF. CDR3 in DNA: TGTGCCAGTAGTATGGGGGGTTTGAACACCGGGGAGCTGTTTTTT.

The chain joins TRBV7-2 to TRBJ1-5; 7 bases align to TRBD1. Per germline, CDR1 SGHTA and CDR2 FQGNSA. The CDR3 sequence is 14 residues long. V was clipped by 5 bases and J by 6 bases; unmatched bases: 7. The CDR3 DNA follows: TGTGCCAGCAGCACTCGACAGGGTGGTCAGCCCCAGCATTTT. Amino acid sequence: CASSTRQGGQPQHF. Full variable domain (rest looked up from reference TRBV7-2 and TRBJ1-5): GAGVSQSPSNKVTEKGKDVELRCDPISGHTALYWYRQSLGQGLEFLIYFQGNSAPDKSGLPSDRFSAERTGGSVSTLTIQRTQQEDSAVYLCASSTRQGGQPQHFGDGTRLSIL.

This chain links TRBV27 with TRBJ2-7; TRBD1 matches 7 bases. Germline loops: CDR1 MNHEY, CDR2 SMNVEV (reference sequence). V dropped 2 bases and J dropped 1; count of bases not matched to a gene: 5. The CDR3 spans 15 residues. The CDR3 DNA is TGTGCCAGCAGTTTAGAAGGGGGCTTTTCCTACGAGCAGTACTTC. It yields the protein CASSLEGGFSYEQYF.

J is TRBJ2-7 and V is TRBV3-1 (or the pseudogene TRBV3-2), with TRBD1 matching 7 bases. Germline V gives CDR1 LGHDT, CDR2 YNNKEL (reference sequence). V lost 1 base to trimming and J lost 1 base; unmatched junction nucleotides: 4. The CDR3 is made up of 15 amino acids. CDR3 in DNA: TGTGCCAGCAGCCAAGCCGGGACAGCTTCCTACGAGCAGTACTTC. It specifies CASSQAGTASYEQYF.

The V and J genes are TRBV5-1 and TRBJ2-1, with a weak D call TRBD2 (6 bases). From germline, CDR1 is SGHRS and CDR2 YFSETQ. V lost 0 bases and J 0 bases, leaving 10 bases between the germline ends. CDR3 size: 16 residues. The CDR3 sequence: CASSLGLASSYNEQFF. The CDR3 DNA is TGCGCCAGCAGCTTGGGGCTAGCGAGCTCCTACAATGAGCAGTTCTTC.

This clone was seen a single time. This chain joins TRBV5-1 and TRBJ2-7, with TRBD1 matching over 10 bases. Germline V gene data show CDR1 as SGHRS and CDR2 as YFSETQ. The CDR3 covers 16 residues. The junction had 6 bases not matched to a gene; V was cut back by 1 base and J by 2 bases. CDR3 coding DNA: TGCGCCAGCAGCTTGCTCCGGGACAGGGGAACCTACGAGCAGTACTTC. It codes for CASSLLRDRGTYEQYF.

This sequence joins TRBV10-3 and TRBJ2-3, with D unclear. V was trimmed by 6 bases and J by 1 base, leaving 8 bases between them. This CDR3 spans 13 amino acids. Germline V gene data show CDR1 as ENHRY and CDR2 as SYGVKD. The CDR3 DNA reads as TGTGCCATCAGCCAAGTGGGCACAGATACGCAGTATTTT. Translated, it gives CAISQVGTDTQYF.

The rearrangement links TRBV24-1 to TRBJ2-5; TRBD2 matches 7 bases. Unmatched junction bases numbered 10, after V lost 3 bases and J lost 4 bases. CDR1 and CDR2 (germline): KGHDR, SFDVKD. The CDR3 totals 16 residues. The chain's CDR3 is CATSDPGGGVRETQYF. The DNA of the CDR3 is TGTGCCACCAGTGATCCCGGGGGAGGGGTTCGAGAGACCCAGTACTTC.

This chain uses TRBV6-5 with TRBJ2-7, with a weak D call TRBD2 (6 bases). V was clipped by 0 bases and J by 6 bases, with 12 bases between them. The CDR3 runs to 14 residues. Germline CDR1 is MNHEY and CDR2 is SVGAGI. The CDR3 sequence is CASSYSIGGVEQYF. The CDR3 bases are TGTGCCAGCAGTTACTCGATCGGCGGGGTCGAGCAGTACTTC.

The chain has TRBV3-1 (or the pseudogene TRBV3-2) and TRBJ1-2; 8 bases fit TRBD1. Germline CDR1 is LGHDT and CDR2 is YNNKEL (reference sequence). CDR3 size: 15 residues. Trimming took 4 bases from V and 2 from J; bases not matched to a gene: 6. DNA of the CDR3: TGTGCCAGCAGCCCCGCGACAGGGGTCAACTATGGCTACACCTTC. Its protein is CASSPATGVNYGYTF.

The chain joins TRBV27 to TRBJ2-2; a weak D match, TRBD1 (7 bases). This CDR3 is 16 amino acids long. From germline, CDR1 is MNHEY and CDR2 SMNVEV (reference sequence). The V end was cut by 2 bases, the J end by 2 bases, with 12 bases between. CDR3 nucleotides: TGTGCCAGCAGTTTAAGGAGGGGGCGAAACACCGGGGAGCTGTTTTTT. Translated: CASSLRRGRNTGELFF.

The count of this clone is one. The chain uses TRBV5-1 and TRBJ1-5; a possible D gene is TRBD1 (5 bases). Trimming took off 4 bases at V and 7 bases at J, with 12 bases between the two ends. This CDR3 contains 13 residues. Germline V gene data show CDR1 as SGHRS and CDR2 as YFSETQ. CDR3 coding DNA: TGCGCCAGCAGCCTCAGTGGGGGGCAGCCCCAGCATTTT. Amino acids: CASSLSGGQPQHF.

In nucleotides, the CDR3 is TGTGCCAGCAGTTTAGAGGTAGGGGGGCCGGGGACTGAAGCTTTCTTT. As protein: CASSLEVGGPGTEAFF. This chain connects TRBV28 to TRBJ1-1, with D maybe TRBD1 (6 bases). The CDR3 extends over 16 amino acids. Germline V gene data show CDR1 as MDHEN and CDR2 as SYDVKM. Between the trimmed V and J ends, which lost 2 bases and 5 bases, there was a span of 18 bases. The whole variable domain, remainder taken from reference TRBV28 and TRBJ1-1, is DVKVTQSSRYLVKRTGEKVFLECVQDMDHENMFWYRQDPGLGLRLIYFSYDVKMKEKGDIPEGYSVSREKKERFSLILESASTNQTSMYLCASSLEVGGPGTEAFFGQGTRLTVV.

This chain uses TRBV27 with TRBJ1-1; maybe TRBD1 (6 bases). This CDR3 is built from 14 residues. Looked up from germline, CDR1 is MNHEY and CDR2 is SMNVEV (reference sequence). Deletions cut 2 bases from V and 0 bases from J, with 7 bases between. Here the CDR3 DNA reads TGTGCCAGCAGTTTACAGGGGCTGAACACTGAAGCTTTCTTT. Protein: CASSLQGLNTEAFF.

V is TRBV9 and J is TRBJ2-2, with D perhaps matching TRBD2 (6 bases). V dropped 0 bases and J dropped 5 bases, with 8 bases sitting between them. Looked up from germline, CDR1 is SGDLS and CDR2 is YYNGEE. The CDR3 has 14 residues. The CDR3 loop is CASSVEGRTGELFF. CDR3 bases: TGTGCCAGCAGCGTAGAAGGGAGGACCGGGGAGCTGTTTTTT.

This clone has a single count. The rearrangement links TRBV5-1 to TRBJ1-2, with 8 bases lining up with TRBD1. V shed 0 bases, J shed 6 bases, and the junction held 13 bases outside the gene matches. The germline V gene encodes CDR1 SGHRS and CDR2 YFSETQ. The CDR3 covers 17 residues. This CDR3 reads CASSLEQGASDKNGYTF. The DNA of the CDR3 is TGCGCCAGCAGCTTGGAGCAGGGGGCTAGTGATAAGAATGGCTACACCTTC.

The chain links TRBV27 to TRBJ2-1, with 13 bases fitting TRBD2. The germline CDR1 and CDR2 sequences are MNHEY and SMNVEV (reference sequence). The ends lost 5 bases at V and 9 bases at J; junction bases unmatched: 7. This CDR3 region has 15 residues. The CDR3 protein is CASSPGLAGAGEQFF. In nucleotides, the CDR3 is TGTGCCAGCAGTCCAGGACTAGCGGGGGCGGGTGAGCAGTTCTTC.

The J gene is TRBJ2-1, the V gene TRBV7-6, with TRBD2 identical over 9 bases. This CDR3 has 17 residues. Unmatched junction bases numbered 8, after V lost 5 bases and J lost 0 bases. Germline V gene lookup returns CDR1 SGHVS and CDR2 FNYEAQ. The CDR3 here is CASSPYLAGSSYNEQFF. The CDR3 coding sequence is TGTGCCAGCAGCCCATACCTAGCGGGGAGCTCCTACAATGAGCAGTTCTTC.

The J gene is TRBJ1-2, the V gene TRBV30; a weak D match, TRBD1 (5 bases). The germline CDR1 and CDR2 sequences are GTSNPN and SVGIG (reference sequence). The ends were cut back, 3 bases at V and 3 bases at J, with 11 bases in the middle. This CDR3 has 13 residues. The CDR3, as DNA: TGTGCCTGGAGACCGGGGGGGGACTATGGCTACACCTTC. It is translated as CAWRPGGDYGYTF.

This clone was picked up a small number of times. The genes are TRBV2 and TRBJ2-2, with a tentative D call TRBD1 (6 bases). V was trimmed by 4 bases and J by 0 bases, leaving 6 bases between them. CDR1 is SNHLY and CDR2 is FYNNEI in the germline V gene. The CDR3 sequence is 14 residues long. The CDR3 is CASSAGANTGELFF. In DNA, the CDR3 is TGTGCCAGCAGTGCAGGGGCGAACACCGGGGAGCTGTTTTTT.

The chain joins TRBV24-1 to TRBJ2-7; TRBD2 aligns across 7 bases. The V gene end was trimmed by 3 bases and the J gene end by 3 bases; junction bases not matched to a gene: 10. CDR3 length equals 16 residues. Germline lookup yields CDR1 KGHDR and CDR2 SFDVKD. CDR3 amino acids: CATSDGGEGPNYEQYF. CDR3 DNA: TGTGCCACCAGTGATGGAGGGGAGGGCCCCAACTACGAGCAGTACTTC.

CDR3 in amino acids: CASSLLEGKETQYF. Written as DNA, the CDR3 is TGTGCCAGCAGCCTCCTCGAGGGGAAAGAGACCCAGTACTTC. The chain combines TRBV11-2 with TRBJ2-5; D may correspond to TRBD1 or TRBD2 (5 bases each). The CDR3 sequence is 14 residues long. The germline V gene encodes CDR1 SGHAT and CDR2 FQNNGV. V was trimmed by 5 bases and J by 3 bases, leaving 13 bases between them.

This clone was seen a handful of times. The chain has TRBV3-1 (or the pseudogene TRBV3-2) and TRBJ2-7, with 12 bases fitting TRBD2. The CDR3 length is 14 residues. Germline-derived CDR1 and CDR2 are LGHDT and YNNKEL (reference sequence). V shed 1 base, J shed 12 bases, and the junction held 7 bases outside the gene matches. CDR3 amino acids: CASSQVIGTSGRYF. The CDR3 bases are TGTGCCAGCAGCCAAGTAATAGGGACTAGCGGGCGGTACTTC.